Presented here are 24 T cell receptor beta chains from one specimen sequenced in a study of beta chain features in type 1 diabetes. Study-level findings and limits: Patients with Type 1 diabetes showed moderately but significantly shorter TCRB CDR3s in all four CD4+ subsets.

Their target antigens are unknown. Every isolated RNA sample was fully reverse transcribed, so sequencing captured expressed TCRB transcripts. Assay used: immunoSEQ multiplex PCR; TCRdb lists only in-frame clones, some missing. The table shows hundreds of thousands of clones, with about 14% occurring only once. Sequencing input: naive CD4+ T cells from blood. The receptors were sampled from a man younger than 30 with type 1 diabetes.

V usage is TRBV6-5 and J usage is TRBJ1-1; 8 nucleotides align to TRBD1. Germline V gene lookup returns CDR1 MNHEY and CDR2 SVGAGI. The CDR3 consists of 11 residues. The J segment lost 7 bases and the V segment lost 8 bases, leaving 3 bases of the junction unmatched. CDR3 residues: CASGQGDEAFF. The CDR3, as DNA: TGTGCCAGCGGACAGGGTGATGAAGCTTTCTTT.

A few counts support this clone. This sequence joins TRBV18 and TRBJ2-6, with 8 bases that match TRBD1. The CDR3 is 18 amino acids. Germline CDR1 KGHSH, CDR2 LQKENI. V lost 1 base and J lost 0; bases outside the gene matches: 5. The CDR3 loop reads CASSPLQGANSGANVLTF. The CDR3 region has the DNA TGTGCCAGCTCACCACTTCAGGGGGCCAACTCTGGGGCCAACGTCCTGACTTTC.

This clone has a handful of counts. The chain combines TRBV18 with TRBJ2-7, with D tentatively TRBD2 (5 bases). Germline V gene lookup returns CDR1 KGHSH and CDR2 LQKENI. Between the trimmed V and J ends, which lost 3 bases and 0 bases, there was a span of 9 bases. The CDR3 loop spans 14 amino acids. The CDR3 loop is CASSPGAVSYEQYF. In DNA, the CDR3 is TGTGCCAGCTCACCGGGAGCGGTCTCCTACGAGCAGTACTTC.

This clone came up a few times. The J gene is TRBJ1-5, the V gene TRBV18; D is possibly TRBD1 (5 bases). Germline CDR1 is KGHSH and CDR2 is LQKENI. Trimming took 5 bases from V and 5 from J, leaving 10 bases between them. This CDR3 comprises 13 residues. The DNA for the CDR3 is TGTGCCAGCTCATCGGGGCTGGATCAGCCCCAGCATTTT. Amino acid sequence: CASSSGLDQPQHF.

This clone has only a few counts. The chain has TRBV6-5 and TRBJ2-1; D ambiguous. Deletions cut 3 bases from V and 4 bases from J, with 7 bases between. The CDR3 has 13 residues. Germline V gene lookup returns CDR1 MNHEY and CDR2 SVGAGI. DNA of the CDR3: TGTGCCAGCAGTTATGAGGCTTACAATGAGCAGTTCTTC. Its protein product is CASSYEAYNEQFF.

The chain employs TRBV7-2 and TRBJ2-1, with TRBD2 matching 7 bases. J lost 5 bases, V lost 2 bases, and 3 bases had no gene match. Germline CDR1 is SGHTA and CDR2 is FQGNSA. The CDR3 length is 14 residues. CDR3 protein: CASSLSGTNNEQFF. The CDR3 DNA follows: TGTGCCAGCAGCTTAAGCGGGACTAACAATGAGCAGTTCTTC. The full variable domain, completed using reference TRBV7-2 and TRBJ2-1, is GAGVSQSPSNKVTEKGKDVELRCDPISGHTALYWYRQSLGQGLEFLIYFQGNSAPDKSGLPSDRFSAERTGGSVSTLTIQRTQQEDSAVYLCASSLSGTNNEQFFGPGTRLTVL.

This clone occurred a few times. V and J are TRBV27 and TRBJ2-7; 9 nucleotides agree with TRBD1. J lost 6 bases, V lost 5 bases, and 11 bases had no gene match. Germline assignment: CDR1 MNHEY and CDR2 SMNVEV (reference sequence). This CDR3 has 15 amino acids. The CDR3, as DNA: TGTGCCAGCAGTGCACCGCAACAGGGGGCTGGCGAGCAGTACTTC. Its protein product is CASSAPQQGAGEQYF.

This clone was picked up a small number of times. The V and J genes are TRBV7-3 and TRBJ1-4; D may be TRBD1 (5 bases). Germline CDR1 SGHTA, CDR2 FQGTGA. V was trimmed by 5 bases and J by 7 bases, leaving 11 bases between them. The CDR3 runs to 13 residues. CDR3 nucleotide sequence: TGTGCCAGCAGCCTGGGGCCGACTGAAAAACTGTTTTTT. Its protein is CASSLGPTEKLFF. Based on the CDR3 plus reference TRBV7-3 and TRBJ1-4, the full variable domain is GAGVSQTPSNKVTEKGKYVELRCDPISGHTALYWYRQSLGQGPEFLIYFQGTGAADDSGLPNDRFFAVRPEGSVSTLKIQRTERGDSAVYLCASSLGPTEKLFFGSGTQLSVL.

This clone has just a few counts. This chain uses TRBV2 with TRBJ2-5; tentatively, D is TRBD2 (5 bases). V was trimmed by 5 bases and J by 4 bases, leaving 11 bases between them. This CDR3 contains 13 residues. Germline assignment: CDR1 SNHLY and CDR2 FYNNEI. The CDR3 sequence is CASSPLVRETQYF. The CDR3 DNA sequence: TGTGCCAGCAGTCCACTAGTTCGAGAGACCCAGTACTTC.

This chain uses TRBV7-2 with TRBJ1-3; D not resolved. Trimming shortened V by 5 bases and J by 4 bases, and 9 bases separated the two germline ends. CDR1 and CDR2 (germline): SGHTA, FQGNSA. The CDR3 is 13 residues long. The CDR3 loop is CASSPGSGNTIYF. CDR3 nucleotide sequence: TGTGCCAGCAGCCCAGGTTCGGGAAACACCATATATTTT.

The V and J genes are TRBV9 and TRBJ1-6; the D is unclear. Trimming pared 0 bases from V and 4 bases from J, leaving 8 bases between. The germline CDR1 and CDR2 sequences are SGDLS and YYNGEE. This CDR3 has 15 amino acids. The CDR3 here is CASSVVDGYNSPLHF. CDR3 coding DNA: TGTGCCAGCAGCGTAGTAGATGGGTATAATTCACCCCTCCACTTT.

This clone showed up many times. The chain employs TRBV7-9 and TRBJ2-3; D is unresolved. The ends were cut back, 3 bases at V and 4 bases at J, with 8 bases in the middle. The CDR3 contains 13 residues. Looked up from germline, CDR1 is SEHNR and CDR2 is FQNEAQ (reference sequence). CDR3: CASSFEMADTQYF. As DNA, the CDR3 is TGTGCCAGCAGCTTCGAAATGGCAGATACGCAGTATTTT.

The chain employs TRBV7-2 and TRBJ2-1; no definite D call. V dropped 5 bases and J dropped 6 bases, with 11 bases sitting between them. CDR3 size: 13 residues. The V gene's germline CDR1 is SGHTA and CDR2 FQGNSA. The CDR3, as DNA: TGTGCCAGCAGCCTTAGAGCCTTCAATGAGCAGTTCTTC. Translated, it gives CASSLRAFNEQFF.

This clone was counted a few times. The chain combines TRBV6-6 with TRBJ2-3; D gene ambiguous. Trimming pared 6 bases from V and 2 bases from J, leaving 9 bases between. The CDR3 length is 13 residues. Looked up from germline, CDR1 is MNHNY and CDR2 is SVGAGI (reference sequence). The CDR3 nucleotides read TGTGCCAGCAGACAGTTTATCACAGATACGCAGTATTTT. It encodes CASRQFITDTQYF.

This clone turned up a few times. The rearrangement uses TRBV18 and TRBJ1-2, with TRBD1 matching over 9 bases. Germline lookup yields CDR1 KGHSH and CDR2 LQKENI. The V and J ends lost 3 bases and 2 bases, in that order; junction bases with no gene match: 4. CDR3 length: 15 amino acids. The CDR3 here is CASSPGTGLNYGYTF. The CDR3 DNA follows: TGTGCCAGCTCACCCGGGACAGGGCTAAACTATGGCTACACCTTC.

This clone was seen a handful of times. The V gene is TRBV19, the J gene TRBJ1-5; D may be TRBD1 (6 bases). CDR1 is LNHDA, CDR2 SQIVND, per germline (reference sequence). This CDR3 comprises 15 residues. V was shortened by 0 bases and J by 2 bases, with 8 bases between the two germline ends. The CDR3 is CASSIDTGRNQPQHF. The DNA of the CDR3 is TGTGCCAGTAGTATAGATACAGGGCGCAATCAGCCCCAGCATTTT. Full variable domain (outside the CDR3, taken from reference TRBV19 and TRBJ1-5): DGGITQSPKYLFRKEGQNVTLSCEQNLNHDAMYWYRQDPGQGLRLIYYSQIVNDFQKGDIAEGYSVSREKKESFPLTVTSAQKNPTAFYLCASSIDTGRNQPQHFGDGTRLSIL.

This clone has a handful of counts. J is TRBJ1-2 and V is TRBV28; D is unclear. The CDR3 runs 12 residues. V was clipped by 8 bases and J by 4 bases, with 11 bases between them. Germline lookup yields CDR1 MDHEN and CDR2 SYDVKM. The CDR3 nucleotides read TGTGCCAGCGAGTGGGGAGGCTATGGCTACACCTTC. Translating it yields CASEWGGYGYTF.

V is TRBV27 and J is TRBJ2-1, with 8 nucleotides matching TRBD2. The germline gives CDR1 MNHEY, CDR2 SMNVEV (reference sequence). The trim removed 1 base at V and 5 bases at J, leaving 7 bases unmatched. The CDR3 spans 16 residues. The chain's CDR3 is CASSLYGRAEDNEQFF. In nucleotides, the CDR3 is TGTGCCAGCAGTTTATACGGGAGGGCCGAAGACAATGAGCAGTTCTTC.

The sample holds a few counts of this clone. The chain combines TRBV18 with TRBJ2-5, with D unresolved. Trimming removed 1 base from V and 4 bases from J, with 10 bases in between. Germline V gene lookup returns CDR1 KGHSH and CDR2 LQKENI. This CDR3 spans 14 amino acids. The CDR3 region is CASSPQDLPETQYF. As DNA, the CDR3 is TGTGCCAGCTCACCACAGGACCTCCCAGAGACCCAGTACTTC.

This clone was counted a few times. CDR3 DNA sequence: TGTGCCATCAGTGAGTCGAGTGACAAATCTAACTATGGCTACACCTTC. This encodes CAISESSDKSNYGYTF. J is TRBJ1-2 and V is TRBV10-3; D gene unclear. Trimming pared 0 bases from V and 0 bases from J, leaving 11 bases between. Germline CDR1 is ENHRY and CDR2 is SYGVKD. The CDR3 totals 16 residues.

CDR3 sequence reads: CAWSREAVVYNEQFF. The CDR3 coding sequence is TGTGCCTGGAGTCGGGAGGCTGTGGTTTACAATGAGCAGTTCTTC. The chain has TRBV30 and TRBJ2-1, with 7 positions matching TRBD2. The length of the CDR3 is 15 residues. Germline CDR1 GTSNPN, CDR2 SVGIG (reference sequence). V shed 2 bases, J shed 4 bases, and the junction held 8 bases outside the gene matches.

CDR3 in DNA: TGTGCCAGCAGCCGAGGGATAGGAGGGCAGCCCCAGCATTTT. This translates into CASSRGIGGQPQHF. V and J are TRBV6-5 and TRBJ1-5; no firm D call. Germline CDR1 and CDR2: MNHEY and SVGAGI. The CDR3 has 14 residues. V was clipped by 6 bases and J by 7 bases, with 16 bases between them.

The J gene is TRBJ2-5, the V gene TRBV2, with TRBD2 matching over 10 bases. The junction had 9 bases not matched to a gene; V was cut back by 3 bases and J by 5 bases. CDR3 length: 16 residues. CDR1 and CDR2 from the germline V gene are SNHLY and FYNNEI. This CDR3 reads CASSDRAGGPGETQYF. The CDR3 nucleotides are TGTGCCAGCAGTGATAGAGCGGGAGGGCCGGGGGAGACCCAGTACTTC.

The rearrangement joins TRBV5-1 to TRBJ2-7, with 10 bases identical to TRBD2. The CDR3 loop spans 15 amino acids. Germline CDR1 and CDR2: SGHRS and YFSETQ. Germline trimming cut 0 bases from V and 3 bases from J; bases unmatched to any gene: 3. CDR3 DNA: TGCGCCAGCAGCTTGGGAGGGACTAGCGTCTACGAGCAGTACTTC. The encoded protein is CASSLGGTSVYEQYF. The whole variable domain, filled in from reference TRBV5-1 and TRBJ2-7, reads KAGVTQTPRYLIKTRGQQVTLSCSPISGHRSVSWYQQTPGQGLQFLFEYFSETQRNKGNFPGRFSGRQFSNSRSEMNVSTLELGDSALYLCASSLGGTSVYEQYFGPGTRLTVT.